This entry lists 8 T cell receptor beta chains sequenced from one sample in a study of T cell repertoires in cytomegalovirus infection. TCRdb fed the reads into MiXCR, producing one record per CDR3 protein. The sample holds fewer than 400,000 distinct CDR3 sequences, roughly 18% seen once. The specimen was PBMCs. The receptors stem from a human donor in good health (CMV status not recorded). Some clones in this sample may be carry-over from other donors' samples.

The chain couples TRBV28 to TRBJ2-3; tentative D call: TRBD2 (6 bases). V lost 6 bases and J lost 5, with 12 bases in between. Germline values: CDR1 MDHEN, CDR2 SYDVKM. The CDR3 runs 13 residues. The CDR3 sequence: CASRSSGLDTQYF. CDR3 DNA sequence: TGTGCCAGCAGAAGTTCGGGACTAGATACGCAGTATTTT.

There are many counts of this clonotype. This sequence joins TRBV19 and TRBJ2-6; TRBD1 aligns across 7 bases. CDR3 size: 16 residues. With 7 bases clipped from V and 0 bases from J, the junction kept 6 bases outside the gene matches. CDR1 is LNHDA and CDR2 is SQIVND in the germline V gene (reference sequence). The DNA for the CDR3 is TGTGCCAGTAAGCGAGGGGACAGCTCTGGGGCCAACGTCCTGACTTTC. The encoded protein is CASKRGDSSGANVLTF.

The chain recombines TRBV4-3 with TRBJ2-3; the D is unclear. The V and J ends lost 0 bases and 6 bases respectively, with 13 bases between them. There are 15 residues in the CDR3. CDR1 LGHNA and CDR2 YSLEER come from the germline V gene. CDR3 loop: CASSQDPLVIDTQYF. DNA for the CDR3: TGCGCCAGCAGCCAAGATCCCTTAGTCATTGATACGCAGTATTTT.

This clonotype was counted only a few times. The CDR3 DNA follows: TGTGCCAGCTCACCCCAAAGACAGAAAAATGAGCAGTTCTTC. It yields the protein CASSPQRQKNEQFF. The chain combines TRBV18 with TRBJ2-1, with D maybe TRBD1 (5 bases). V lost 3 bases and J lost 7, with 13 bases in between. CDR1 is KGHSH, CDR2 LQKENI, per germline. CDR3 length: 14 amino acids.

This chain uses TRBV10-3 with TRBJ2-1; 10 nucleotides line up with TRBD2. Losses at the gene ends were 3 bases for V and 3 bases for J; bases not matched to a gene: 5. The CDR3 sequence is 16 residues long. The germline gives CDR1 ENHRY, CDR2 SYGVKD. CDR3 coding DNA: TGTGCCATCAGTGACTCTGGACTAGCGGACTACAATGAGCAGTTCTTC. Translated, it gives CAISDSGLADYNEQFF.

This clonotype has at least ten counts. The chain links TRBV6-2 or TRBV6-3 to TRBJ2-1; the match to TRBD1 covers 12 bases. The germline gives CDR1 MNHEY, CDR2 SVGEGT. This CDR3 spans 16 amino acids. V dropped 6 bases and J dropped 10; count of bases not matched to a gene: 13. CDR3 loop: CASRPRSGQGAREQFF. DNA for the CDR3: TGTGCCAGCAGACCCCGGTCGGGACAGGGGGCGCGGGAGCAGTTCTTC.

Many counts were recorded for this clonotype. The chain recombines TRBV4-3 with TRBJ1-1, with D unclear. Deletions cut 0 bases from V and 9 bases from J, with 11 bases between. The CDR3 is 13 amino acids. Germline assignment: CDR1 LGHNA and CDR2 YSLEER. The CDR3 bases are TGCGCCAGCAGCCAAGAGAAGGGATACAAAGCTTTCTTT. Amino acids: CASSQEKGYKAFF.

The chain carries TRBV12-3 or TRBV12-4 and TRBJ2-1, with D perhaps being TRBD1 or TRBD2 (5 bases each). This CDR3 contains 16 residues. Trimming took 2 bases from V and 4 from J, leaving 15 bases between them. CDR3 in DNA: TGTGCCAGCAGTTTAACATACGGGACCGATTACAATGAGCAGTTCTTC. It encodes CASSLTYGTDYNEQFF.